The rows below give T cell receptor beta chains drawn from one sample of a study of response to subunit inactivated influenza vaccine. MiXCR, applied by TCRdb to the RT-PCR reads, yields one record per CDR3 protein. Among 490,000 or so distinct CDR3 sequences listed, approximately 7.7% were seen once. The sequenced sample was PBMCs from blood, obtained less than 30 months after vaccination. The receptor set was obtained from a man aged 45-69 years who received an inactivated influenza vaccine. CDR3s include the opening cysteine and the closing phenylalanine or tryptophan. Fields, in order: V gene, D gene, clone size, J gene, CDR3 DNA, CDR3 protein. The D gene is left open where the match is weak. Clone size, where shown, is once, few, many, or a class for clones that have expanded.

v_call: TRBV7-3
d_call: NA
clone_size: NA
j_call: TRBJ1-3
cdr3_nt: TGTGCCAGCAGCTTAACGGGAATCGGATGGGACACCATATATTTT
cdr3_aa: CASSLTGIGWDTIYF

v_call: TRBV12-3/TRBV12-4
d_call: NA
clone_size: NA
j_call: TRBJ2-1
cdr3_nt: TGTGCCAGCACCCGGGAGCGGTTACGCAATGAGCAGTTCTTC
cdr3_aa: CASTRERLRNEQFF

v_call: TRBV5-6
d_call: NA
clone_size: NA
j_call: TRBJ2-1
cdr3_nt: TGTGCCATGGGCCCCCGCCTTCACTACAATGAGCAGTTCTTC
cdr3_aa: CAMGPRLHYNEQFF

v_call: TRBV5-6
d_call: TRBD2
clone_size: NA
j_call: TRBJ2-5
cdr3_nt: TGTGCCAGCAGCCTGCGGGGGGGTCAAGAGACCCAGTACTTC
cdr3_aa: CASSLRGGQETQYF

v_call: TRBV6-1
d_call: TRBD1
clone_size: many
j_call: TRBJ2-5
cdr3_nt: TGTGCCAGCAGTAGGGGGGAACAGGGGGCGTATGTGACCCAGTACTTC
cdr3_aa: CASSRGEQGAYVTQYF

v_call: TRBV6-5
d_call: TRBD1
clone_size: NA
j_call: TRBJ2-5
cdr3_nt: TGTGCCAGCAGTTCCCGGACAGGAAGGGTCCGAAGTGGGAAAGAGACCCAGTACTTC
cdr3_aa: CASSSRTGRVRSGKETQYF

v_call: TRBV3-1
d_call: NA
clone_size: few
j_call: TRBJ1-4
cdr3_nt: TGTGCCAGCAGCCAAGGAACAGGGCCTAATGAAAAACTGTTTTTT
cdr3_aa: CASSQGTGPNEKLFF

v_call: TRBV25-1
d_call: NA
clone_size: NA
j_call: TRBJ2-5
cdr3_nt: TGTGCCAGCAGTGAAGGGGGTTTTAAAGAGACCCAGTACTTC
cdr3_aa: CASSEGGFKETQYF

v_call: TRBV4-1
d_call: TRBD2
clone_size: few
j_call: TRBJ2-1
cdr3_nt: TGCGCCAGCAGCCAACGTCTAGCGGGAGTACAGGAGCAGTTCTTC
cdr3_aa: CASSQRLAGVQEQFF

v_call: TRBV12-3/TRBV12-4
d_call: NA
clone_size: NA
j_call: TRBJ1-1
cdr3_nt: TGTGCCAGCAGGTTGTACACGGACACTGAAGCTTTCTTT
cdr3_aa: CASRLYTDTEAFF